This record looks at one TCR beta chain sequence and its context. During active infection, Seattle patients enrolled and were then monitored through disease. Original processing methods: Amplification of reference gene primers was used by the study to estimate nucleated cell counts. Method: immunoSEQ multiplex PCR; TCRdb's copy keeps in-frame clones and lacks some. D and trimming come from the DNA, and the V and J calls and clone size come from that table. The repertoire holds about 210,000 clones, with 75% to 85% as singletons. This sample is part of a study of blood T cell repertoires in COVID-19. Looked up from germline, CDR1 is MRHNA and CDR2 is SNTAGT. V lost 6 bases to trimming and J lost 0 bases, with 14 bases between them. The CDR3 length is 15 residues.

J is TRBJ1-2 and V is TRBV6-4; no clear D gene. The clonotype comes from a woman aged 70-85 years with COVID-19, enrolled during active disease. The sequenced sample consisted of peripheral blood. CDR3 nucleotide sequence: TGTGCCAGCAGACCCGCGGGCTCCACTAACTATGGCTACACCTTC. Its translation: CASRPAGSTNYGYTF.